Below, one TCR beta chain is given with its context. Antigen specificity is unknown. The sample belongs to a study of CD8+ T cells in alopecia areata. cDNA serving as the sequencing template came from extracted, reverse transcribed RNA. Sequencing was performed with immunoSEQ multiplex PCR; in TCRdb, only in-frame clones are kept and a portion is missing. The table has more than 90,000 clones, around 50% seen once. Treatment in this sample: oral pan-JAK inhibitor, 5-10 mg twice daily. General study points: For baseline CD8+ expansion, any link to response stays uncertain with one nonresponder. Mice showed TCR sharing more clearly than patients did, possibly owing to HLA. Scalp and blood samples kept many expanded lesional clones throughout tofacitinib.

V gave up 7 bases and J gave up 8 bases; unmatched junction bases: 6. CDR1 MNHEY and CDR2 SVGAGI come from the germline V gene. The CDR3 has 13 amino acids. The sequence came from a human donor with alopecia areata. The rearrangement links TRBV6-5 to TRBJ2-1; 9 bases map to TRBD1. Material: CD8+ T cells sorted from blood, obtained at week 24, from a patient treated with tofacitinib. The chain's CDR3 is CASTLDRGYEQFF. The CDR3 DNA reads TGTGCCAGCACCCTGGACAGGGGCTATGAGCAGTTCTTC.